Here is one T cell receptor (beta chain) with its context. Antigen: not known. The data belong to a study of vaccination effects on CD4 cells after COVID-19. Study-level findings and limits: Late after vaccination, infection- and vaccine-induced clones showed marked clonal contraction. Early post-infection timepoints were missing from the study, which also had few convalescent patients.

CDR3 length: 15 residues. From germline, CDR1 is ENHRY and CDR2 SYGVKD. The J segment lost 3 bases and the V segment lost 6 bases, leaving 10 bases of the junction unmatched. Repertoires were generated with immunoSEQ multiplex PCR, while TCRdb's copy carries only in-frame clones and drops some. Of 40,000 to 50,000 clones listed, 72% were seen once; the top ten hold 9.5% to 10%. After less than twelve days in culture, the CD4+ T cells were isolated. Everyone in the study got two shots of either the BNT162b2 or mRNA-1273 vaccine. The material sequenced was CD4+ T cells from PBMCs cultured without peptide, taken after COVID-19 vaccination. This sequence joins TRBV10-3 and TRBJ1-1, with 7 positions matching TRBD1. The source is a human donor who received a COVID-19 vaccine. CDR3 coding DNA: TGTGCCATCAGGCGGGACAGCCTGAAGGACACTGAAGCTTTCTTT. Protein sequence: CAIRRDSLKDTEAFF.